This T cell receptor (beta chain) was obtained from a study of cytomegalovirus exposure and HLA in healthy donors. This CDR3 region has 14 residues. The V and J ends lost 4 bases and 8 bases respectively, with 16 bases between them. The germline V gene encodes CDR1 SGHRS and CDR2 YFSETQ. Both 60 Vbeta primers and 13 Jbeta primers went into the PCR. Only in-frame clones appear in the TCRdb table, and some are missing; sequencing was by immunoSEQ multiplex PCR. The sample lists approximately 130,000 clones; 81% were seen once. A word on this clone: Its specificity is not known.

The study's findings and limits: Whilst most TCR sequences proved rare, a subset of public TCRs occurred across many donors. An analysis done earlier found most TCR beta V segments productive about 90% or about 30% of the time. Beyond CMV serostatus, there was no information to go on about immune exposure. Analyses of presence and absence presupposed an approximately uniform sequencing depth across donors.

The V call is TRBV5-1, the J call TRBJ2-1, with D possibly being TRBD1 (6 bases). Material for sequencing was PBMCs. This clonotype originated in a woman in her 40s in good health and CMV-seropositive. The CDR3 sequence is CASSGGPSSDEQFF. The DNA for the CDR3 is TGCGCCAGCAGCGGGGGCCCCAGCTCAGATGAGCAGTTCTTC. Looking up the rest from reference TRBV5-1 and TRBJ2-1 gives the full variable domain: KAGVTQTPRYLIKTRGQQVTLSCSPISGHRSVSWYQQTPGQGLQFLFEYFSETQRNKGNFPGRFSGRQFSNSRSEMNVSTLELGDSALYLCASSGGPSSDEQFFGPGTRLTVL.